Included here is one TCR beta chain sequence, with context. Its antigen remains unknown. Trimming stripped 0 bases from V and 8 bases from J, with 9 bases between. CDR1 is SGHRS, CDR2 YFSETQ, per germline. The CDR3 spans 13 residues. The source of the sample is a study of T-cell memory formation after mild COVID-19. Findings and caveats of the study: Some clones that responded were present in memory (sampled pre-infection), which suggests cross-reactive memory joined. CD4/CD8 balance characterized clones contracting day 15 to 85, and CD4+ skew characterized later expanders.

TCR alpha and TCR beta cDNA libraries carrying sample barcodes and UMIs came from 5'RACE with constant-segment primers. TCRdb reprocessed the 5' RACE reads via MiXCR and lists one record per CDR3 protein. The profile shows around 430,000 distinct CDR3 sequences, approximately 15% of them singletons. The receptor was derived from a man aged 18 to 30 who had mild COVID-19 (a few samples of this study predate the infection). Cell type and time point are not known. Sequencing was carried out using PBMCs or a T cell subset sorted from them (not recorded which). The gene calls are TRBV5-1 and TRBJ2-1; no clear D. CDR3 in DNA: TGCGCCAGCAGCTTGGCCCTGGACGATGAGCAGTTCTTC. Its translation is CASSLALDDEQFF.